The 21 T cell receptor beta chains presented below share a single source sample, sequenced in a study of early T cells in non-severe SARS-CoV-2 infection (dated by TCRdb to the early 2020s). The method was 5' RACE. The sample was run on a NextSeq 500. TCRdb itself trimmed the public reads at Q25 with fastp, ran MiXCR and retained productive beta chains. Here each entry gathers all rows of one CDR3 protein and keeps the most common genes and DNA. A total of some 80,000 distinct CDR3 sequences appear in this sample, around 15% of them only once. Of the sample, around 1.5% falls within the top ten clones. Sequenced material: whole blood. These receptors all come from an adult who was a healthcare worker with PCR-confirmed SARS-CoV-2 infection or an uninfected control (not recorded which).

This clonotype appeared a few times. This chain uses TRBV6-5 with TRBJ2-2; D perhaps matches TRBD2 (7 bases). Germline loops: CDR1 MNHEY, CDR2 SVGAGI. V lost 4 bases and J lost 7, with 16 bases in between. The CDR3 is made up of 15 amino acids. The CDR3 region is CASSFEGGRVGELFF. Here the CDR3 DNA reads TGTGCCAGCAGTTTCGAGGGGGGGAGAGTCGGGGAGCTGTTTTTT.

This clonotype was seen at least ten times. This chain links TRBV6-1 with TRBJ2-5, with a tentative D call TRBD2 (7 bases). Germline CDR1 is MNHNS and CDR2 is SASEGT. Trimming removed 8 bases from V and 1 base from J, with 17 bases in between. The CDR3 contains 15 residues. CDR3 DNA sequence: TGTGCCAGCTATTATGGGGGGGGGCGCCAAGAGACCCAGTACTTC. Amino acids: CASYYGGGRQETQYF.

This clonotype was found many times. The chain uses TRBV19 and TRBJ2-7, with D tentatively TRBD1 (6 bases). There are 13 residues in the CDR3. The V gene lost 5 bases and the J gene lost 5 bases, with 13 bases spanning the gap. Germline V gives CDR1 LNHDA, CDR2 SQIVND (reference sequence). CDR3 amino acids: CASSAGQTHEQYF. In DNA, the CDR3 is TGTGCCAGTAGTGCCGGACAGACCCACGAGCAGTACTTC.

The V gene is TRBV7-2, the J gene TRBJ2-3, with 11 nucleotides matching TRBD2. Germline CDR1 SGHTA, CDR2 FQGNSA. J gave up 5 bases and V 5 bases, and 6 bases lay outside the gene matches. The CDR3 totals 15 residues. The CDR3 coding sequence is TGTGCCAGCAGCCTTAGCGGGGGGGCTGGAGATACGCAGTATTTT. Translation: CASSLSGGAGDTQYF. Full variable domain (rest looked up from reference TRBV7-2 and TRBJ2-3): GAGVSQSPSNKVTEKGKDVELRCDPISGHTALYWYRQSLGQGLEFLIYFQGNSAPDKSGLPSDRFSAERTGGSVSTLTIQRTQQEDSAVYLCASSLSGGAGDTQYFGPGTRLTVL.

This clonotype was seen many times. The chain joins TRBV7-9 to TRBJ1-2; D gene uncertain. V lost 1 base and J 7 bases, leaving 10 bases between the germline ends. This CDR3 has 13 amino acids. CDR1 and CDR2 from the germline V gene are SEHNR and FQNEAQ (reference sequence). The CDR3 coding sequence is TGTGCCAGCAGCTTAGAGGGCTCCGTTGGCTACACCTTC. Its translation is CASSLEGSVGYTF. Supplemented by reference TRBV7-9 and TRBJ1-2, the full variable domain reads DTGVSQNPRHKITKRGQNVTFRCDPISEHNRLYWYRQTLGQGPEFLTYFQNEAQLEKSRLLSDRFSAERPKGSFSTLEIQRTEQGDSAMYLCASSLEGSVGYTFGSGTRLTVV.

This clonotype was counted between two and nine times. This rearrangement joins TRBV5-1 to TRBJ2-7; 9 positions match TRBD1. V shed 2 bases and J 4 bases; nucleotides not matched to a gene: 7. CDR1 and CDR2 from the germline V gene are SGHRS and YFSETQ. The CDR3 is made up of 15 amino acids. DNA for the CDR3: TGCGCCAGCAGCTTCGCACAGGGGGCAGTATACGAGCAGTACTTC. Protein: CASSFAQGAVYEQYF.

This clonotype occurred a few times. J is TRBJ1-1 and V is TRBV6-1; D unresolved. The CDR3 covers 13 residues. V gave up 6 bases and J gave up 1 base, with 9 bases separating them. Germline lookup yields CDR1 MNHNS and CDR2 SASEGT. The CDR3 here is CASREYQNTEAFF. The CDR3 DNA reads TGTGCCAGCAGAGAGTACCAGAACACTGAAGCTTTCTTT.

This clonotype was seen a single time. This chain connects TRBV6-6 to TRBJ1-2; TRBD1 is a possible D gene (6 bases). In germline, CDR1 is MNHNY, CDR2 SVGAGI (reference sequence). V shed 2 bases and J shed 7 bases, with 17 bases lying between them. This CDR3 comprises 15 residues. CDR3 residues: CASSYGQSSMAGYTF. As DNA, the CDR3 is TGTGCCAGCAGTTACGGACAGAGCTCCATGGCTGGCTACACCTTC.

In this sample, this clonotype turned up a few times. The V gene is TRBV11-2, the J gene TRBJ2-7, with 9 positions matching TRBD1. After removal of 5 bases from V and 3 bases from J, the junction contained 5 bases not matched to a gene. This CDR3 has 14 residues. Germline assignment: CDR1 SGHAT and CDR2 FQNNGV. CDR3 nucleotides: TGTGCCAGCAGCCAGGGGACAGGGTTCTACGAGCAGTACTTC. Residues: CASSQGTGFYEQYF.

This chain uses TRBV7-6 with TRBJ2-3; the D gene is possibly TRBD1 (5 bases). Germline CDR1 reads SGHVS; CDR2 reads FNYEAQ. The CDR3 length is 18 residues. V lost 5 bases and J 2 bases, leaving 23 bases between the germline ends. The CDR3 loop reads CASSQTWNGEGDTDTQYF. The CDR3 nucleotides read TGTGCCAGCAGCCAGACTTGGAACGGCGAAGGGGACACAGATACGCAGTATTTT.

This clonotype has at least ten counts. V gene TRBV7-2 combines with J gene TRBJ2-1, with D possibly being TRBD2 (5 bases). Trimming pared 2 bases from V and 7 bases from J, leaving 12 bases between. The CDR3 has 14 amino acids. Per the germline V gene, CDR1 is SGHTA and CDR2 is FQGNSA. The CDR3 DNA follows: TGTGCCAGCAGCTTAACGCTAGCCCCTAATGAGCAGTTCTTC. Translated: CASSLTLAPNEQFF.

This clonotype was counted many times. The rearrangement uses TRBV7-9 and TRBJ2-2, with D perhaps matching TRBD1 (6 bases). The CDR3 extends over 14 amino acids. CDR1 is SEHNR and CDR2 is FQNEAQ in the germline V gene (reference sequence). V dropped 4 bases and J dropped 9 bases, with 15 bases sitting between them. Written as DNA, the CDR3 is TGTGCCAGCAGCTCCCCGTTGGACAGTAGGGAGCTGTTTTTT. This translates into CASSSPLDSRELFF.

V usage is TRBV7-2 and J usage is TRBJ2-1, with 7 nucleotides matching TRBD2. V was pared by 5 bases and J by 6 bases, with 10 bases of the junction left unmatched. This CDR3 is built from 15 residues. Germline CDR1 reads SGHTA; CDR2 reads FQGNSA. Here the CDR3 reads CASSTRTSTGNEQFF. DNA of the CDR3: TGTGCCAGCAGCACCAGGACTAGTACAGGCAATGAGCAGTTCTTC.

This clonotype was found a few times. V and J are TRBV29-1 and TRBJ1-1; TRBD1 might be the D (5 bases). This CDR3 region has 12 residues. The germline V gene has CDR1 SQVTM and CDR2 ANQGSEA. V was shortened by 6 bases and J by 3 bases, with 11 bases between the two germline ends. The CDR3 region is CSVVGTHTEAFF. CDR3 DNA sequence: TGCAGCGTCGTCGGGACCCACACTGAAGCTTTCTTT.

Comment on this clonotype: The germline gene is not matched at one end of the junction; a read error may be the cause. The chain links TRBV7-3 to TRBJ2-2; a weak D match, TRBD2 (6 bases). From germline, CDR1 is SGHTA and CDR2 FQGTGA. CDR3 length: 14 residues. The CDR3 region has the DNA TGTGTCAGCAGCTTAGTGGGAGGCACCGGGGAGCTGTTTTTT. Residues: CVSSLVGGTGELFF.

V and J are TRBV2 and TRBJ2-1, with D perhaps TRBD1 (5 bases). Germline CDR1 is SNHLY and CDR2 is FYNNEI. This CDR3 is built from 13 residues. Deletions cut 6 bases from V and 9 bases from J, with 15 bases between. CDR3 nucleotide sequence: TGTGCCAGCAGCCGCCTGAGGCAGGGTGAGCAGTTCTTC. It encodes CASSRLRQGEQFF.

Many counts were recorded for this clonotype. CDR3 loop: CASSQDPDQLQHF. The CDR3 region has the DNA TGTGCCAGCAGCCAAGATCCCGACCAACTGCAGCATTTT. The chain links TRBV3-1 to TRBJ1-5; D uncertain. There are 13 residues in the CDR3. Trimming took 0 bases from V and 13 from J, leaving 13 bases between them. Germline assignment: CDR1 LGHDT and CDR2 YNNKEL (reference sequence).

This clonotype was seen many times. The rearrangement links TRBV5-1 to TRBJ2-3, with a possible D match to TRBD1 (6 bases). Germline V gene data show CDR1 as SGHRS and CDR2 as YFSETQ. The CDR3 sequence is 15 residues long. The V and J ends lost 4 bases and 6 bases respectively, with 18 bases between them. The CDR3 is CASSPRGTPPDTQYF. The DNA of the CDR3 is TGCGCCAGCAGCCCGAGGGGGACCCCGCCGGATACGCAGTATTTT.

This clonotype was detected once. The chain joins TRBV5-1 to TRBJ2-5; the match to TRBD1 covers 10 bases. The CDR3 covers 14 residues. Germline V gene lookup returns CDR1 SGHRS and CDR2 YFSETQ. The junction had 4 bases not matched to a gene; V was cut back by 4 bases and J by 4 bases. Written as DNA, the CDR3 is TGCGCCAGCAGCCGTGGACAGGGGGTAGAGACCCAGTACTTC. Translated: CASSRGQGVETQYF.

The chain links TRBV6-6 to TRBJ1-2; D uncertain. Germline V lookup: CDR1 MNHNY, CDR2 SVGAGI (reference sequence). V was cut by 6 bases and J by 4 bases, with 18 bases left in between. The CDR3 runs 15 residues. CDR3 protein: CASSQRPERAYGYTF. The CDR3 DNA sequence: TGTGCCAGCAGCCAGCGCCCTGAACGGGCCTATGGCTACACCTTC.

The table lists this clonotype with a few counts. V and J are TRBV5-6 and TRBJ1-3; D is perhaps TRBD1 (5 bases). The CDR3 totals 15 residues. Germline CDR1 SGHDT, CDR2 YYEEEE. V was pared by 1 base and J by 0 bases, with 8 bases between. DNA of the CDR3: TGTGCCAGCAGCTTGTGGGGCTCCTCTGGAAACACCATATATTTT. This gives the protein CASSLWGSSGNTIYF.